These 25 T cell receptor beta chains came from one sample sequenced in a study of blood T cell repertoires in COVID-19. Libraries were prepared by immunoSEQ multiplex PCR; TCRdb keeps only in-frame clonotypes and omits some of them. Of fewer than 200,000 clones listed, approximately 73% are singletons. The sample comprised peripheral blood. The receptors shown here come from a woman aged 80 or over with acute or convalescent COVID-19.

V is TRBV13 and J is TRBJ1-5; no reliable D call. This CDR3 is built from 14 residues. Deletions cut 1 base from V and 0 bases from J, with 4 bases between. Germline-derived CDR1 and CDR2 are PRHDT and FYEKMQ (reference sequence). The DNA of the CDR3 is TGTGCCAGCAGCTTAGCAGGTAGCAATCAGCCCCAGCATTTT. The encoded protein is CASSLAGSNQPQHF.

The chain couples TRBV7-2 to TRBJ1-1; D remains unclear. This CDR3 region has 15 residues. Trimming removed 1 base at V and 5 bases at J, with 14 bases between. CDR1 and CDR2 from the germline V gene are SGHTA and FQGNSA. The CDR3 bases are TGTGCCAGCAGCTTAGATCGGGGAAGAGGGACTGAAGCTTTCTTT. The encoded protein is CASSLDRGRGTEAFF.

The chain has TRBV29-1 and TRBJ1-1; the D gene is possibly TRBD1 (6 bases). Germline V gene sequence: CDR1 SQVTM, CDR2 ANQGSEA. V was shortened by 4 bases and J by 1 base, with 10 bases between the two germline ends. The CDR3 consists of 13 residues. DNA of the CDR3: TGCAGCGTTGCGGACAGCCGGAACACTGAAGCTTTCTTT. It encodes CSVADSRNTEAFF.

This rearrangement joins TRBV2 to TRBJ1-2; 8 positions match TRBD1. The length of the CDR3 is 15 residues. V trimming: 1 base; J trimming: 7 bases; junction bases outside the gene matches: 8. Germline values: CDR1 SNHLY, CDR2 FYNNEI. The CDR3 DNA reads TGTGCCAGCAGTGAAGGGCAGGGGGCGAAGCGTGGCTACACCTTC. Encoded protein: CASSEGQGAKRGYTF.

CDR3 sequence: CATAGERGRPGANVLTF. The CDR3 DNA reads TGTGCCACCGCCGGAGAGAGGGGGCGCCCTGGGGCCAACGTCCTGACTTTC. The chain joins TRBV19 to TRBJ2-6; 7 bases align to TRBD1. This CDR3 has 17 residues. Germline V gene sequence: CDR1 LNHDA, CDR2 SQIVND (reference sequence). V shed 10 bases, J shed 2 bases, and the junction held 14 bases outside the gene matches.

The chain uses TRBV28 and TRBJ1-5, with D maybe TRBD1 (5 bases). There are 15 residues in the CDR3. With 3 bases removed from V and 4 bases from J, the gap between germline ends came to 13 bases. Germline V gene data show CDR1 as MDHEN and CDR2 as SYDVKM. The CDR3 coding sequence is TGTGCCAGCAGTTTGGGGGGAGGTTGGAATCAGCCCCAGCATTTT. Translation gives CASSLGGGWNQPQHF.

The CDR3 DNA follows: TGCAGGCTGGGGAGTAACTATGGCTACACCTTC. It codes for CRLGSNYGYTF. This chain connects TRBV20-1 to TRBJ1-2; D is unresolved. Germline V gene lookup returns CDR1 DFQATT and CDR2 SNEGSKA (reference sequence). The CDR3 spans 11 residues.

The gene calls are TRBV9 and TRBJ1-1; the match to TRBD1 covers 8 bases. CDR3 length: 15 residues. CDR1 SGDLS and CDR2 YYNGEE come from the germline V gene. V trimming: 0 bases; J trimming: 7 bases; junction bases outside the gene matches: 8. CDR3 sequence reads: CASSVAPTGAIEAFF. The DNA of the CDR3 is TGTGCCAGCAGCGTAGCGCCGACAGGGGCCATTGAAGCTTTCTTT. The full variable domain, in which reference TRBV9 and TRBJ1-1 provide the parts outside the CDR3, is DSGVTQTPKHLITATGQRVTLRCSPRSGDLSVYWYQQSLDQGLQFLIQYYNGEERAKGNILERFSAQQFPDLHSELNLSSLELGDSALYFCASSVAPTGAIEAFFGQGTRLTVV.

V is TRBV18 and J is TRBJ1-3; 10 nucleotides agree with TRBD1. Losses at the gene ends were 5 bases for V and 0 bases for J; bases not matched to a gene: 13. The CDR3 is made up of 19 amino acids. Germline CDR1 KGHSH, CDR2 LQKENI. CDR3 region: CASSTRDRGLLSSGNTIYF. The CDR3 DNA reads TGTGCCAGCTCAACCCGGGACAGGGGACTTCTCAGCTCTGGAAACACCATATATTTT.

The CDR3 DNA reads TGTGCCATCAGTGAGCCACCCACCAGGGCTTTGTACGATTCACCCCTCCACTTT. Translated, it gives CAISEPPTRALYDSPLHF. The chain carries TRBV10-3 and TRBJ1-6; maybe TRBD1 (5 bases). The V gene's germline CDR1 is ENHRY and CDR2 SYGVKD. Trimming pared 2 bases from V and 8 bases from J, leaving 22 bases between. CDR3 length: 18 residues.

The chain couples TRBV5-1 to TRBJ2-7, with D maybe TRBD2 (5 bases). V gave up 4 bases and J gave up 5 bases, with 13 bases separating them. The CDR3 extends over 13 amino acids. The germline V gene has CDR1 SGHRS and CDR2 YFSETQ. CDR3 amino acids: CASSPGESHEQYF. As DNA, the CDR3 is TGCGCCAGCAGCCCCGGGGAGAGCCACGAGCAGTACTTC.

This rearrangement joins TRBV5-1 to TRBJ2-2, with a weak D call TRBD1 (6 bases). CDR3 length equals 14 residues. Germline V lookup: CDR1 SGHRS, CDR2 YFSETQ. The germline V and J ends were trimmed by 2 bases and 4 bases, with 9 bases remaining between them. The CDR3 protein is CASSLARGTGELFF. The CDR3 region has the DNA TGCGCCAGCAGCTTAGCCAGGGGCACCGGGGAGCTGTTTTTT.

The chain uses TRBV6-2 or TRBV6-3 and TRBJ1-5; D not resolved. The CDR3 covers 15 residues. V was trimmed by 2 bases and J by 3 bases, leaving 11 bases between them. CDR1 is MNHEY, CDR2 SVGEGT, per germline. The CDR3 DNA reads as TGTGCCAGCAGTTACGGCGGGAAGTACAATCAGCCCCAGCATTTT. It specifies CASSYGGKYNQPQHF.

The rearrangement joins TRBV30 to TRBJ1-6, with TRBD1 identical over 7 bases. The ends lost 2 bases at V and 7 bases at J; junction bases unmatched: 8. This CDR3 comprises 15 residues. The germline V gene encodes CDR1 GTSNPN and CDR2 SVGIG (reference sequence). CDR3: CAWSSPTGLNSPLHF. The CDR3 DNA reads TGTGCCTGGAGTTCCCCGACAGGGTTGAATTCACCCCTCCACTTT.

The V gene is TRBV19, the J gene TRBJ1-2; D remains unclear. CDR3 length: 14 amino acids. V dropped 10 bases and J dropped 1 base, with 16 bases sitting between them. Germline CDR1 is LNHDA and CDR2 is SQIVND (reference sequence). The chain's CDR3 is CATKIMTGNYGYTF. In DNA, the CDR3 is TGTGCCACCAAGATTATGACGGGTAACTATGGCTACACCTTC. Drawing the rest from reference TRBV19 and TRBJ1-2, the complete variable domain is DGGITQSPKYLFRKEGQNVTLSCEQNLNHDAMYWYRQDPGQGLRLIYYSQIVNDFQKGDIAEGYSVSREKKESFPLTVTSAQKNPTAFYLCATKIMTGNYGYTFGSGTRLTVV.

The CDR3 nucleotides are TGTGCCAGCAGTTATTTGGCGGGGGGCGACGAGCAGTACTTC. Translated: CASSYLAGGDEQYF. This rearrangement joins TRBV6-5 to TRBJ2-7; 8 positions match TRBD2. The ends lost 3 bases at V and 5 bases at J; junction bases unmatched: 6. The germline CDR1 and CDR2 sequences are MNHEY and SVGAGI. The CDR3 is 14 amino acids.

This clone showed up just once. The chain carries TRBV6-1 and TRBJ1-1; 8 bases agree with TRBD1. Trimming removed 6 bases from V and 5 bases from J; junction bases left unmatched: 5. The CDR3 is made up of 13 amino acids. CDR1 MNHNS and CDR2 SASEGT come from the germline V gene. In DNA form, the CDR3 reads TGTGCCAGCAGGTCACAGGGGGGAACTGAAGCTTTCTTT. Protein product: CASRSQGGTEAFF.

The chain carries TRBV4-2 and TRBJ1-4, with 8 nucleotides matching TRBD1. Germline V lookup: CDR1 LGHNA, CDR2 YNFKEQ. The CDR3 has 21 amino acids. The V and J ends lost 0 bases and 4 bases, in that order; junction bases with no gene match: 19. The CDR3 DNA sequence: TGTGCCAGCAGCCAAGATAACTCCCGGACAGGGTGGGGAATGGGTAATGAAAAACTGTTTTTT. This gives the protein CASSQDNSRTGWGMGNEKLFF.

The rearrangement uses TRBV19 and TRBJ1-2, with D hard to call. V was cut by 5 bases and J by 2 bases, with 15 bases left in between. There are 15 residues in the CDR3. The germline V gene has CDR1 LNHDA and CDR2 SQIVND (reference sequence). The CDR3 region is CASSLRHLQNYGYTF. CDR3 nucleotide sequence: TGTGCCAGTAGTCTACGACATTTGCAAAACTATGGCTACACCTTC.

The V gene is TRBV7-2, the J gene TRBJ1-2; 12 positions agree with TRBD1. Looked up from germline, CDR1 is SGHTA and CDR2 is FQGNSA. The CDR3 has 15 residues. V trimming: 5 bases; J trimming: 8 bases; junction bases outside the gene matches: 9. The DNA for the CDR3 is TGTGCCAGCAGCGTTACCGGGACAGGGGGCGAGGGCTACACCTTC. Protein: CASSVTGTGGEGYTF.

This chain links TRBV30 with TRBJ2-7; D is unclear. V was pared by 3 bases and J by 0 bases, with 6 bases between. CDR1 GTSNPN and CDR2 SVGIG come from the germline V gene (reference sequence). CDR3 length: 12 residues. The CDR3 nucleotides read TGTGCCTGGAGGACATCCTCCTACGAGCAGTACTTC. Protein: CAWRTSSYEQYF. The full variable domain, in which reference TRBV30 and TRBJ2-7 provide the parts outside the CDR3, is SQTIHQWPATLVQPVGSPLSLECTVEGTSNPNLYWYRQAAGRGLQLLFYSVGIGQISSEVPQNLSASRPQDRQFILSSKKLLLSDSGFYLCAWRTSSYEQYFGPGTRLTVT.

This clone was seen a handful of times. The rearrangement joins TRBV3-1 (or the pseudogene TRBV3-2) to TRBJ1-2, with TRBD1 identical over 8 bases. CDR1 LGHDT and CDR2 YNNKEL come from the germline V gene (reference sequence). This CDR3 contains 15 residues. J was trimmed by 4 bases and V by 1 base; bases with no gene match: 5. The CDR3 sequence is CASSQAGGAGYGYTF. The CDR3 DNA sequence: TGTGCCAGCAGCCAAGCAGGGGGCGCGGGCTATGGCTACACCTTC.

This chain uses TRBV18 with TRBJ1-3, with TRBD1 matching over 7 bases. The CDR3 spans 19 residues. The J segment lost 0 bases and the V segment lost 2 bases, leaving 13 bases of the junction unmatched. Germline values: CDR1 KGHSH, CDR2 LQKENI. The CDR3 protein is CASSPGVLGQSYSGNTIYF. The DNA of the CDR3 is TGTGCCAGCTCACCAGGGGTTTTGGGACAGTCCTACTCTGGAAACACCATATATTTT.

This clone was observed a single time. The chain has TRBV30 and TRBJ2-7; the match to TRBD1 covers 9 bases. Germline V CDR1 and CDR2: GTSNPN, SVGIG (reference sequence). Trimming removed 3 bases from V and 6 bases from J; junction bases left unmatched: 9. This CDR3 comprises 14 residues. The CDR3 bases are TGTGCCTGGAGATTTGGGGACAGGGTGAGCGAGCAGTACTTC. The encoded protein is CAWRFGDRVSEQYF.

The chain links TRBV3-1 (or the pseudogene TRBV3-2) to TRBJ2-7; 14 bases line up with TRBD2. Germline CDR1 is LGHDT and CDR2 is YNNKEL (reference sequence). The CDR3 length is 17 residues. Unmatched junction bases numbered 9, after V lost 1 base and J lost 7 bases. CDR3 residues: CASSQVFLTSGRAEQYF. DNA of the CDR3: TGTGCCAGCAGCCAAGTTTTTTTGACTAGCGGGAGGGCGGAGCAGTACTTC.